The present T cell receptor beta chain was sequenced within a study of OX40 agonist ivuxolimab in advanced cancers. V was shortened by 5 bases and J by 7 bases, with 11 bases between the two germline ends. CDR3 size: 12 residues. The germline CDR1 and CDR2 sequences are SGHAT and FQDESV (reference sequence). Clones were read by immunoSEQ multiplex PCR, and TCRdb kept only the in-frame ones, dropping some. The repertoire has about 73,000 clones, roughly 90% of them found once; the top ten carry 10%. The sequencing here drew on CD4+ or CD8+ T cells sorted from blood, taken in a trial of the OX40 agonist ivuxolimab. The chain is built from TRBV11-1 and TRBJ1-1, with D tentatively TRBD1 (5 bases). This TCR was recovered from an adult with an advanced solid tumor such as melanoma, head and neck, liver or kidney cancer. The CDR3 DNA is TGTGCCAGCAGCCCGCGGGGCAGTGAAGCTTTCTTT. Protein: CASSPRGSEAFF.